This T cell receptor beta chain was found in a study of T cell responses to AZD1222 COVID-19 vaccine. The V end lost 11 bases, the J end lost 4 bases, and 14 bases lay between the germline ends. The CDR3 is made up of 12 amino acids. CDR1 MRHNA and CDR2 SNTAGT come from the germline V gene. Assay: immunoSEQ multiplex PCR; the TCRdb copy retains only in-frame clones and omits some. The repertoire includes 100,000 to 120,000 clones, roughly four fifths of them detected once, and less than 5% sits in the top ten. This TCR was recovered from an adult in good health. This rearrangement joins TRBV6-4 to TRBJ1-1; weak D call: TRBD1 (6 bases). The sample in question was peripheral blood, obtained on day 0 of AZD1222 vaccination. This CDR3 is CAQGEGGTEAFF. In DNA form, the CDR3 reads TGTGCCCAAGGGGAGGGGGGCACTGAAGCTTTCTTT.